Presented here are 25 T cell receptor beta chains from one specimen sequenced in a study of naive and memory T cell subsets. The beta constant-region primer was an equimolar mix of two oligonucleotides covering TRBC1 and TRBC2. Four rounds of PCR amplified the ligated cDNA using nested alpha and beta constant-region primers plus SP2. TCRdb re-called the UMI-ligation and nested PCR reads through MiXCR, storing one row per CDR3 protein. The sample lists 95,000 to 150,000 distinct CDR3 sequences, 35% to 45% occurring once. The material sequenced was central memory CD4+ T cells from blood. These receptors originate from a human donor in good health.

This clonotype has only a few counts. This chain uses TRBV7-2 with TRBJ2-7; D is possibly TRBD2 (5 bases). V gave up 5 bases and J gave up 0 bases, with 14 bases separating them. The CDR3 runs 15 residues. Germline V lookup: CDR1 SGHTA, CDR2 FQGNSA. CDR3 DNA sequence: TGTGCCAGCAGCGCCAGCCGGGGAAGCTCCTACGAGCAGTACTTC. Translated: CASSASRGSSYEQYF. The variable domain in full, with the rest retrieved from reference TRBV7-2 and TRBJ2-7, is GAGVSQSPSNKVTEKGKDVELRCDPISGHTALYWYRQSLGQGLEFLIYFQGNSAPDKSGLPSDRFSAERTGGSVSTLTIQRTQQEDSAVYLCASSASRGSSYEQYFGPGTRLTVT.

In its sample, this clonotype was seen a few times. This rearrangement joins TRBV2 to TRBJ1-5; the match to TRBD1 covers 7 bases. V lost 6 bases, J lost 0 bases, and 5 bases stayed unmatched. The CDR3 is 15 residues long. Germline loops: CDR1 SNHLY, CDR2 FYNNEI. The DNA for the CDR3 is TGTGCCAGCAGCGTAGGGACAGCTAGCAATCAGCCCCAGCATTTT. Its translation: CASSVGTASNQPQHF.

This clonotype was counted at least ten times. The chain joins TRBV29-1 to TRBJ2-3; TRBD2 aligns across 8 bases. The CDR3 contains 13 residues. Germline CDR1 reads SQVTM; CDR2 reads ANQGSEA. With 5 bases clipped from V and 4 bases from J, the junction kept 5 bases outside the gene matches. This CDR3 reads CSVSGSGSDTQYF. DNA for the CDR3: TGCAGCGTTAGCGGGAGTGGGTCAGATACGCAGTATTTT.

The V gene is TRBV10-2, the J gene TRBJ2-1, with 9 bases that match TRBD2. V lost 7 bases and J lost 4; bases outside the gene matches: 11. The CDR3 runs to 16 residues. Germline CDR1 reads WSHSY; CDR2 reads SAAADI. CDR3 residues: CASTDGTSRLYNEQFF. The CDR3 nucleotides read TGCGCCAGCACCGACGGGACTAGCCGACTTTACAATGAGCAGTTCTTC.

The chain employs TRBV20-1 and TRBJ2-3, with a weak D call TRBD2 (6 bases). Germline V gives CDR1 DFQATT, CDR2 SNEGSKA (reference sequence). This CDR3 spans 13 amino acids. V shed 1 base and J shed 7 bases, with 12 bases lying between them. This CDR3 reads CSARAGSPYTQYF. The DNA of the CDR3 is TGCAGTGCTAGAGCCGGGAGCCCTTATACGCAGTATTTT.

The V and J genes are TRBV3-1 and TRBJ2-3, with unresolved D. The CDR3 consists of 13 residues. Trimming pared 1 base from V and 2 bases from J, leaving 4 bases between. Germline CDR1 and CDR2: LGHDT and YNNKEL (reference sequence). The CDR3 bases are TGTGCCAGCAGCCAAGTTACCACAGATACGCAGTATTTT. Translated: CASSQVTTDTQYF.

This clonotype turned up a few times. The chain combines TRBV28 with TRBJ2-1; TRBD2 matches 9 bases. Trimming at V came to 6 bases and at J to 6 bases, leaving 9 bases not matched to a gene. The CDR3 consists of 15 residues. CDR1 and CDR2 (germline): MDHEN, SYDVKM. In DNA form, the CDR3 reads TGTGCCAGCAGAATTCCCCTAGCGGGACCCAATGAGCAGTTCTTC. It specifies CASRIPLAGPNEQFF.

This clonotype was counted between two and nine times. The CDR3 sequence is CSARDPQGQGKPQHF. As DNA, the CDR3 is TGCAGTGCTAGAGATCCTCAGGGACAGGGTAAACCCCAGCATTTT. The chain carries TRBV20-1 and TRBJ1-5; 9 bases line up with TRBD1. The CDR3 length is 15 residues. Germline V gene lookup returns CDR1 DFQATT and CDR2 SNEGSKA (reference sequence). V was clipped by 0 bases and J by 10 bases; unmatched bases: 10.

The V and J genes are TRBV20-1 and TRBJ1-6; 7 positions agree with TRBD1. The CDR3 length is 15 residues. Germline trimming cut 4 bases from V and 9 bases from J; bases unmatched to any gene: 12. Germline V lookup: CDR1 DFQATT, CDR2 SNEGSKA (reference sequence). CDR3 amino acids: CSAKVPDRVGSPLHF. In DNA form, the CDR3 reads TGCAGTGCTAAGGTCCCCGACAGGGTCGGTTCACCCCTCCACTTT.

The V and J genes are TRBV27 and TRBJ2-2; TRBD1 is a possible D gene (6 bases). Trimming took 4 bases from V and 3 from J, leaving 12 bases between them. The CDR3 runs 15 residues. CDR1 and CDR2 from the germline V gene are MNHEY and SMNVEV (reference sequence). CDR3 in amino acids: CASSYRDFDTGELFF. DNA of the CDR3: TGTGCCAGCAGTTACAGGGATTTCGACACCGGGGAGCTGTTTTTT.

This clonotype was recorded a few times. The chain uses TRBV2 and TRBJ2-2, with 11 bases lining up with TRBD2. With V trimmed by 4 bases and J by 4 bases, 5 bases remained unmatched. Germline V gene lookup returns CDR1 SNHLY and CDR2 FYNNEI. The CDR3 has 16 amino acids. CDR3 residues: CASSVASGRSTGELFF. The CDR3 DNA sequence: TGTGCCAGCAGTGTGGCTAGCGGGAGGAGCACCGGGGAGCTGTTTTTT.

This clonotype was recorded a few times. The chain has TRBV20-1 and TRBJ2-3; 10 positions match TRBD2. Germline lookup yields CDR1 DFQATT and CDR2 SNEGSKA (reference sequence). This CDR3 spans 18 amino acids. Trimming at V came to 3 bases and at J to 4 bases, leaving 16 bases not matched to a gene. The chain's CDR3 is CSASTPQGSGRNSDTQYF. CDR3 sequence (DNA): TGCAGTGCTAGTACCCCCCAGGGTAGCGGGAGGAACTCAGATACGCAGTATTTT.

This clonotype showed up just a few times. The chain has TRBV24-1 and TRBJ2-1, with D tentatively TRBD1 or TRBD2 (5 bases each). Germline V gene data show CDR1 as KGHDR and CDR2 as SFDVKD. Trimming removed 10 bases from V and 5 bases from J, with 17 bases in between. The CDR3 extends over 14 amino acids. The CDR3: CATSGARGNNEQFF. DNA for the CDR3: TGTGCCACGTCCGGGGCCCGGGGAAACAATGAGCAGTTCTTC.

The V and J genes are TRBV14 and TRBJ2-5; possibly TRBD1 for D (6 bases). Trimming shortened V by 4 bases and J by 5 bases, and 11 bases separated the two germline ends. CDR1 is SGHDN, CDR2 FVKESK, per germline. The CDR3 spans 13 residues. DNA for the CDR3: TGTGCCAGCAGCCGCAGGGGCGCGGAGACCCAGTACTTC. It yields the protein CASSRRGAETQYF.

This rearrangement joins TRBV3-1 to TRBJ2-1; D remains ambiguous. Germline V gene sequence: CDR1 LGHDT, CDR2 YNNKEL (reference sequence). This CDR3 has 15 residues. Trimming shortened V by 4 bases and J by 2 bases, and 12 bases separated the two germline ends. Written as DNA, the CDR3 is TGTGCCAGCAGCCGCCCCCCTGGGGCCTACAATGAGCAGTTCTTC. It translates to CASSRPPGAYNEQFF.

V usage is TRBV6-2 or TRBV6-3 and J usage is TRBJ2-3, with TRBD2 identical over 15 bases. The CDR3 contains 18 residues. Trimming took 6 bases from V and 5 from J; bases not matched to a gene: 12. CDR1 is MNHEY and CDR2 is SVGEGT in the germline V gene. The CDR3: CASRPNPGLAGGGDTQYF. Here the CDR3 DNA reads TGTGCCAGCAGACCCAACCCGGGACTAGCGGGAGGAGGAGATACGCAGTATTTT.

A few counts support this clonotype. V usage is TRBV30 and J usage is TRBJ1-2; D is unresolved. Germline V gene lookup returns CDR1 GTSNPN and CDR2 SVGIG (reference sequence). The V gene lost 0 bases and the J gene lost 0 bases, with 11 bases spanning the gap. The CDR3 totals 15 residues. The CDR3 coding sequence is TGTGCCTGGAGTGTAGGAAGGGTAGCTAACTATGGCTACACCTTC. It codes for CAWSVGRVANYGYTF.

This clonotype has a handful of counts. The chain employs TRBV20-1 and TRBJ1-5, with D perhaps TRBD1 (5 bases). This CDR3 is built from 16 residues. V lost 2 bases, J lost 5 bases, and 19 bases lay in between. The V gene's germline CDR1 is DFQATT and CDR2 SNEGSKA (reference sequence). This CDR3 is CSARRGGRGPDQPQHF. In DNA, the CDR3 is TGCAGTGCTAGACGCGGGGGGAGAGGGCCTGATCAGCCCCAGCATTTT.

This clonotype has only a few counts. V gene TRBV10-3 combines with J gene TRBJ1-3; D is undetermined. The germline CDR1 and CDR2 sequences are ENHRY and SYGVKD. The length of the CDR3 is 15 residues. The germline V and J ends were trimmed by 2 bases and 0 bases, with 8 bases remaining between them. CDR3 sequence: CAISERFDSGNTIYF. CDR3 sequence (DNA): TGTGCCATCAGTGAGCGATTTGACTCTGGAAACACCATATATTTT.

This clonotype was recorded a few times. The chain carries TRBV28 and TRBJ2-7, with no clear D. The CDR3 consists of 14 residues. Germline CDR1 and CDR2: MDHEN and SYDVKM. Trimming stripped 5 bases from V and 2 bases from J, with 13 bases between. The CDR3 nucleotides are TGTGCCAGCAGTCGACTCGCAACGACCTACGAGCAGTACTTC. Translated, it gives CASSRLATTYEQYF.

There are a few counts of this clonotype. The V call is TRBV11-2, the J call TRBJ2-1, with D possibly being TRBD1 or TRBD2 (6 bases each). The CDR3 covers 12 residues. Looked up from germline, CDR1 is SGHAT and CDR2 is FQNNGV. The V end was cut by 5 bases, the J end by 10 bases, with 12 bases between. The CDR3 loop reads CASSQYGGEQFF. CDR3 in DNA: TGTGCCAGCAGCCAGTACGGGGGCGAGCAGTTCTTC. Full variable domain (missing parts from reference TRBV11-2 and TRBJ2-1): EAGVAQSPRYKIIEKRQSVAFWCNPISGHATLYWYQQILGQGPKLLIQFQNNGVVDDSQLPKDRFSAERLKGVDSTLKIQPAKLEDSAVYLCASSQYGGEQFFGPGTRLTVL.

The chain carries TRBV6-5 and TRBJ2-7; 10 bases match TRBD1. CDR3 size: 14 residues. CDR1 MNHEY and CDR2 SVGAGI come from the germline V gene. V shed 6 bases, J shed 3 bases, and the junction held 5 bases outside the gene matches. The CDR3 loop reads CASRPGTGVYEQYF. For the CDR3, the DNA is TGTGCCAGCAGACCCGGGACAGGGGTCTACGAGCAGTACTTC.

This clonotype was detected a few times. The gene calls are TRBV6-2 or TRBV6-3 and TRBJ2-2, with unresolved D. The CDR3 totals 12 residues. CDR1 and CDR2 (germline): MNHEY, SVGEGT. V was pared by 6 bases and J by 10 bases, with 12 bases between. CDR3 DNA: TGTGCCAGCAGCCATCCGAGAGAGGAGCTGTTTTTT. Encoded protein: CASSHPREELFF.

The chain uses TRBV9 and TRBJ2-3; D is possibly TRBD2 (6 bases). The CDR3 length is 14 residues. Germline-derived CDR1 and CDR2 are SGDLS and YYNGEE. V was clipped by 2 bases and J by 3 bases, with 10 bases between them. The CDR3 reads CASSVGGRTDTQYF. In DNA, the CDR3 is TGTGCCAGCAGCGTCGGGGGTAGGACAGATACGCAGTATTTT.

The chain carries TRBV11-2 and TRBJ2-7; 8 positions agree with TRBD2. The germline gives CDR1 SGHAT, CDR2 FQNNGV. CDR3 size: 17 residues. The trim removed 0 bases at V and 4 bases at J, leaving 11 bases unmatched. The CDR3 region is CASSLEWSGTRSYEQYF. The CDR3 nucleotides read TGTGCCAGCAGCTTAGAATGGTCCGGGACTAGGTCTTACGAGCAGTACTTC. The whole variable domain, remainder taken from reference TRBV11-2 and TRBJ2-7, is EAGVAQSPRYKIIEKRQSVAFWCNPISGHATLYWYQQILGQGPKLLIQFQNNGVVDDSQLPKDRFSAERLKGVDSTLKIQPAKLEDSAVYLCASSLEWSGTRSYEQYFGPGTRLTVT.